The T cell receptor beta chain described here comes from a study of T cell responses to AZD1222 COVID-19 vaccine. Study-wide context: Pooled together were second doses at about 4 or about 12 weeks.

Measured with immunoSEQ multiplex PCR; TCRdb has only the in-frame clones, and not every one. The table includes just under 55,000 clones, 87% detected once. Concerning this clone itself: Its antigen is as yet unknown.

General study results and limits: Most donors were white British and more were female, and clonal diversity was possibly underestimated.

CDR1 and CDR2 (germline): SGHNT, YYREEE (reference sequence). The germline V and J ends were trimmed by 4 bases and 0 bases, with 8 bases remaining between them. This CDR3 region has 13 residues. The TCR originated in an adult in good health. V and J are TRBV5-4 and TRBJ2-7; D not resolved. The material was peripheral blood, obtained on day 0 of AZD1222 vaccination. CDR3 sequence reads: CASSDSHSYEQYF. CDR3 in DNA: TGTGCCAGCAGCGACTCCCACTCCTACGAGCAGTACTTC.